This TCR beta chain came from a study of T cell responses to AZD1222 COVID-19 vaccine (dated by TCRdb to 2020 to 2022). Regarding the complete study: Because spike-specific TCR depth and breadth did not differ between the two schedules, AZD1222 recipients who got a second dose at roughly 4 weeks were pooled with those who got a second dose at roughly 12 weeks. A total of more than 230 trial participants underwent TCR sequencing, of whom some 210 received two doses of AZD1222 and about 26 received two doses of the MenACWY control vaccine. Trial participants were enrolled by age into subgroups of 18-55, 56-69 and 70-plus years, and roughly 150, 30 and 60 TCR-sequenced participants, respectively, were included in these subgroups. Broader findings and caveats from the paper: Spike-specific TCR breadth and depth rose significantly after two AZD1222 doses compared with day 0 and with MenACWY recipients. The vaccine-associated CD4 TCRs covered the entire spike protein, and the dominant responses fell in regions 160-218 and 743-854. Only five or six AZD1222 recipients were SARS-CoV-2 seropositive at baseline, limiting conclusions about previously exposed vaccinees. Because no day 14 peak-response samples were available, the repertoires could be characterized only after the peak T cell response. Reportedly, almost half of the unique spike-specific TCRs recognized epitopes lying outside the regions that are mutated in the B.1.351 and B.1.1.7 variants. The 56-69-year group was small, and its depth increase did not reach significance, likely because of low power. Participants were mostly white British and included more females than males, and it was suggested by the authors that clonal diversity may have been underestimated.

Taken from the germline V gene, the CDR1 and CDR2 loops are SNHLY and FYNNEI. The junction shows trimming of 7 bases on V and 10 bases on J, and the gene matches do not reach 5 bases of it. The CDR3 contains 11 residues, cysteine and phenylalanine counted. Just the 33-base CDR3 DNA is kept, in frame starting at base 1. The CDR3 regions of human TCRbeta chains were subjected to immunosequencing. In the paper's pipeline: Repertoire TCRs were matched against a reference library of SARS-CoV-2-specific TCRs generated with the MIRA antigen-specificity platform. Breadth was defined as the fraction of unique TCRs that were SARS-CoV-2-associated. Depth was defined as the fraction of total T cells that were SARS-CoV-2-associated. Using the MIRA data, each spike-specific TCR was mapped to the spike region that the TCR reacts to and placed in a CD4 or CD8 class. Log10-transformed breadth and depth values were compared by one-way ANOVA with Sidak's multiple comparisons tests. Drawn from immuneACCESS, this table holds only the in-frame rearrangements with V and J called that TCRdb kept. Clones are partly lost; checked studies trace under half to an unresolved V gene and leave the rest unexplained. D and trimming were read from the DNA, whereas the V and J calls and clone size are those reported in that table. The table for this sample lists 150,000 to 200,000 clones; 85% to 95% of them were counted only once. The ten largest clones represent 1% to 1.5% of the sample.

The sample's time point, from its label and the paper: baseline before first vaccination. The vaccinee samples were drawn from two UK trials, COV001 and COV002, one of which was a single-blind randomized controlled phase 2/3 trial testing AZD1222 (ChAdOx1 nCoV-19) in healthy adults. For TCRbeta chain sequencing, PBMC samples from trial participants were taken at day 0 and at day 28 after the second dose. About this clone itself: No antigen is known for it. The record has no base qualities; no much larger clone is one base away.

The specimen was peripheral blood, collected on day 0 of AZD1222 vaccination. The rearrangement joined TRBV2 to TRBJ1-1, with 8 junctional bases fitting TRBD1. This sequence was found in an adult in good health. The CDR3 reads as follows: CASTEQGGAFF. DNA sequence: TGTGCCAGCACCGAACAGGGGGGAGCTTTCTTT.